One and the same sample provided the 29 T cell receptor beta chains below, sequenced in a study of radiotherapy plus CTLA-4 blockade in lung cancer (dated by TCRdb to 2017 to 2018). The receptor library was made with the immunoSEQ multiplex PCR assay. TCRdb limited this immuneACCESS table to in-frame rearrangements with V and J called. A share of clones is missing; checked studies link under half to unresolved V genes, and the rest is unexplained. The sample table holds 90,000 or so clones, of which around 86% were seen once. The ten most abundant clones make up approximately 2.2% of the sample. Sequences were derived from peripheral blood, sampled from a patient treated with radiotherapy plus ipilimumab. Receptor source: a human donor with non-small cell lung cancer who had a partial response to radiotherapy plus ipilimumab.

The V and J genes are TRBV10-3 and TRBJ2-5; a possible D gene is TRBD2 (5 bases). The J call is uncertain, as TRBJ2-7 better fits the DNA end. CDR1 and CDR2 from the germline V gene are ENHRY and SYGVKD. The CDR3 has 14 amino acids. The CDR3 is CAISPDFLSYEQYF. CDR3 DNA sequence: TGTGCCATCAGTCCGGACTTCCTTTCCTACGAGCAGTACTTC.

The rearrangement links TRBV28 to TRBJ2-3; TRBD2 agrees at 10 bases. The CDR3 is 16 amino acids. Germline V gives CDR1 MDHEN, CDR2 SYDVKM. V was clipped by 5 bases and J by 4 bases; unmatched bases: 9. CDR3 DNA sequence: TGTGCCAGCAGTCTGGGACTAGCGAGAGGATCAGATACGCAGTATTTT. This translates into CASSLGLARGSDTQYF. Based on the CDR3 plus reference TRBV28 and TRBJ2-3, the full variable domain is DVKVTQSSRYLVKRTGEKVFLECVQDMDHENMFWYRQDPGLGLRLIYFSYDVKMKEKGDIPEGYSVSREKKERFSLILESASTNQTSMYLCASSLGLARGSDTQYFGPGTRLTVL.

The rearrangement links TRBV2 to TRBJ1-1; D is ambiguous. Looked up from germline, CDR1 is SNHLY and CDR2 is FYNNEI. V was trimmed by 7 bases and J by 2 bases, leaving 14 bases between them. This CDR3 has 14 amino acids. The CDR3 protein is CASIRTSVNTEAFF. The CDR3 bases are TGTGCCAGCATTCGGACTTCTGTTAACACTGAAGCTTTCTTT.

The V and J genes are TRBV28 and TRBJ2-1, with D hard to call. Germline values: CDR1 MDHEN, CDR2 SYDVKM. This CDR3 is 18 amino acids long. Trimming left V 3 bases short and J 1 base short, with 19 bases between. The CDR3 bases are TGTGCCAGCAGTTTTCGTGGGCGCAACACAAGGTCCTACAATGAGCAGTTCTTC. It is translated as CASSFRGRNTRSYNEQFF.

The CDR3 sequence: CASQDWANYGYTF. DNA of the CDR3: TGTGCCTCCCAGGACTGGGCTAACTATGGCTACACCTTC. The chain is built from TRBV28 and TRBJ1-2; D is uncertain. Trimming took 11 bases from V and 0 from J, leaving 13 bases between them. Per the germline V gene, CDR1 is MDHEN and CDR2 is SYDVKM. CDR3 length equals 13 residues.

J is TRBJ2-7 and V is TRBV6-5; D not certain. V was clipped by 4 bases and J by 2 bases, with 6 bases between them. The CDR3 runs to 12 residues. CDR1 is MNHEY and CDR2 is SVGAGI in the germline V gene. DNA for the CDR3: TGTGCCAGCAGTTCCCCTACCTACGAGCAGTACTTC. It yields the protein CASSSPTYEQYF.

The chain employs TRBV6-1 and TRBJ2-1, with unresolved D. The germline gives CDR1 MNHNS, CDR2 SASEGT. The CDR3 length is 16 residues. With 2 bases removed from V and 1 base from J, the gap between germline ends came to 12 bases. CDR3: CASSERYGSSYNEQFF. The DNA for the CDR3 is TGTGCCAGCAGTGAACGCTATGGTAGTTCCTACAATGAGCAGTTCTTC.

The chain links TRBV2 to TRBJ1-1, with TRBD1 identical over 8 bases. The CDR3 has 14 residues. V shed 5 bases, J shed 4 bases, and the junction held 6 bases outside the gene matches. Germline V gene sequence: CDR1 SNHLY, CDR2 FYNNEI. CDR3 in amino acids: CASSSDRVATEAFF. CDR3 in DNA: TGTGCCAGCAGTTCGGACAGGGTGGCCACTGAAGCTTTCTTT. The variable domain in full, completed from reference TRBV2 and TRBJ1-1, reads EPEVTQTPSHQVTQMGQEVILRCVPISNHLYFYWYRQILGQKVEFLVSFYNNEISEKSEIFDDQFSVERPDGSNFTLKIRSTKLEDSAMYFCASSSDRVATEAFFGQGTRLTVV.

The chain uses TRBV7-6 and TRBJ1-4, with D possibly TRBD1 on 6 matching bases. V was cut by 5 bases and J by 0 bases, with 10 bases left in between. CDR1 and CDR2 from the germline V gene are SGHVS and FNYEAQ. This CDR3 region has 15 residues. The CDR3 nucleotides read TGTGCCAGCAGCGCCTCAGGGGCAACTAATGAAAAACTGTTTTTT. It encodes CASSASGATNEKLFF. The whole variable domain, remainder taken from reference TRBV7-6 and TRBJ1-4, is GAGVSQSPRYKVTKRGQDVALRCDPISGHVSLYWYRQALGQGPEFLTYFNYEAQQDKSGLPNDRFSAERPEGSISTLTIQRTEQRDSAMYRCASSASGATNEKLFFGSGTQLSVL.

The rearrangement links TRBV5-1 to TRBJ1-5; D gene ambiguous. From germline, CDR1 is SGHRS and CDR2 YFSETQ. The ends were cut back, 0 bases at V and 10 bases at J, with 14 bases in the middle. This CDR3 comprises 14 residues. CDR3 amino acids: CASSLESLTQPQHF. The CDR3 DNA reads TGCGCCAGCAGCTTGGAATCCCTAACCCAACCCCAGCATTTT.

J is TRBJ2-7 and V is TRBV15, with TRBD1 as a possible D gene (5 bases). The V end was cut by 5 bases, the J end by 0 bases, with 11 bases between. The CDR3 totals 14 residues. Germline values: CDR1 LNHNV, CDR2 YYDKDF (reference sequence). The CDR3 DNA reads TGTGCCACCAGCTTTACGACAGACTCCTACGAGCAGTACTTC. Amino acids: CATSFTTDSYEQYF.

This clone was counted a single time. This chain uses TRBV6-1 with TRBJ1-6; TRBD1 is a possible D gene (6 bases). V lost 5 bases and J 3 bases, leaving 11 bases between the germline ends. The CDR3 runs 15 residues. Germline V lookup: CDR1 MNHNS, CDR2 SASEGT. The CDR3 loop reads CASSLTGNYNSPLHF. The CDR3 nucleotides read TGTGCCAGCAGTTTAACAGGGAACTATAATTCACCCCTCCACTTT.

This clone was detected once. The chain employs TRBV28 and TRBJ1-1, with D unclear. Trimming stripped 2 bases from V and 1 base from J, with 14 bases between. The CDR3 covers 16 residues. CDR1 and CDR2 from the germline V gene are MDHEN and SYDVKM. The chain's CDR3 is CASSLRSSGRNTEAFF. The CDR3 DNA reads as TGTGCCAGCAGTTTAAGATCTTCCGGGAGGAACACTGAAGCTTTCTTT.

This clone was observed once. The chain is built from TRBV6-1 and TRBJ1-2; 8 bases are shared with TRBD1. V gave up 6 bases and J gave up 8 bases; unmatched junction bases: 11. Per germline, CDR1 MNHNS and CDR2 SASEGT. The CDR3 covers 14 residues. The CDR3 DNA sequence: TGTGCCAGCAGATGGGACAGGCCGCCGAGGGGCTACACCTTC. The encoded protein is CASRWDRPPRGYTF.

V gene TRBV5-1 combines with J gene TRBJ1-2, with 7 nucleotides matching TRBD1. Germline values: CDR1 SGHRS, CDR2 YFSETQ. The V segment lost 5 bases and the J segment 4 bases; nucleotides outside the gene matches: 11. The CDR3 totals 15 residues. The CDR3 DNA reads as TGCGCCAGCAGACCCGGAGACAGGGAAATCTATGGCTACACCTTC. Protein sequence: CASRPGDREIYGYTF.

V is TRBV19 and J is TRBJ2-1; 12 nucleotides agree with TRBD2. The germline V gene has CDR1 LNHDA and CDR2 SQIVND (reference sequence). The CDR3 is 15 residues long. V was clipped by 5 bases and J by 5 bases; unmatched bases: 4. Here the CDR3 reads CASSSPSGRDNEQFF. CDR3 nucleotides: TGTGCCAGTAGTTCTCCTAGCGGGAGGGACAATGAGCAGTTCTTC.

The gene calls are TRBV18 and TRBJ1-3; D is perhaps TRBD1 (6 bases). V lost 6 bases to trimming and J lost 0 bases, with 9 bases between them. The CDR3 extends over 14 amino acids. Looked up from germline, CDR1 is KGHSH and CDR2 is LQKENI. CDR3 DNA: TGTGCCAGCTCCCAGGGGACCTCTGGAAACACCATATATTTT. Translating it yields CASSQGTSGNTIYF.

DNA of the CDR3: TGTGCCATCAGACCAAGCGGGGAGAACACCGGGGAGCTGTTTTTT. Its translation: CAIRPSGENTGELFF. The chain carries TRBV10-3 and TRBJ2-2; 7 bases agree with TRBD2. The CDR3 has 15 residues. Looked up from germline, CDR1 is ENHRY and CDR2 is SYGVKD. Trimming at V came to 6 bases and at J to 1 base, leaving 5 bases not matched to a gene.

The J gene is TRBJ1-5, the V gene TRBV28; D is undetermined. CDR1 and CDR2 (germline): MDHEN, SYDVKM. V lost 6 bases and J lost 10, with 16 bases in between. This CDR3 contains 13 residues. The CDR3 DNA follows: TGTGCCAGCAGCTTAGACCCGGAGGAACCCCAGCATTTT. This encodes CASSLDPEEPQHF.

This chain connects TRBV29-1 to TRBJ2-7; 11 bases are shared with TRBD2. The ends lost 7 bases at V and 4 bases at J; junction bases unmatched: 6. Germline-derived CDR1 and CDR2 are SQVTM and ANQGSEA. CDR3 size: 13 residues. The CDR3 region is CSAGSSGRYEQYF. In DNA form, the CDR3 reads TGCAGCGCCGGGTCTAGCGGGAGGTACGAGCAGTACTTC.

This clone is a singleton in its sample. The V call is TRBV28, the J call TRBJ1-5; 9 nucleotides agree with TRBD1. CDR1 is MDHEN, CDR2 SYDVKM, per germline. CDR3 size: 17 residues. J gave up 6 bases and V 6 bases, and 15 bases lay outside the gene matches. CDR3 in DNA: TGTGCCAGCAGCCGGGGACAGGGAGGGCTTTGGGGTCAGCCCCAGCATTTT. Its protein is CASSRGQGGLWGQPQHF.

This sequence joins TRBV7-2 and TRBJ2-1, with TRBD1 matching over 8 bases. Trimming at V came to 2 bases and at J to 10 bases, leaving 16 bases not matched to a gene. Germline loops: CDR1 SGHTA, CDR2 FQGNSA. The CDR3 sequence is 17 residues long. The CDR3 loop is CASSLRYSGQGVVEQFF. The CDR3 DNA reads TGTGCCAGCAGCTTAAGGTACTCCGGACAGGGCGTTGTGGAGCAGTTCTTC.

The V call is TRBV27, the J call TRBJ1-5; no clear D. This CDR3 is 14 amino acids long. CDR1 and CDR2 from the germline V gene are MNHEY and SMNVEV (reference sequence). The ends were cut back, 6 bases at V and 1 base at J, with 10 bases in the middle. The CDR3 sequence: CASSPEQSNQPQHF. In nucleotides, the CDR3 is TGTGCCAGCAGCCCGGAGCAGAGCAATCAGCCCCAGCATTTT.

J is TRBJ1-4 and V is TRBV5-1; no firm D call. V lost 1 base and J lost 4, with 11 bases in between. The CDR3 consists of 15 residues. Germline V lookup: CDR1 SGHRS, CDR2 YFSETQ. For the CDR3, the DNA is TGCGCCAGCAGCTTGAGTGGACTCAGTAATGAAAAACTGTTTTTT. It specifies CASSLSGLSNEKLFF.

The rearrangement joins TRBV18 to TRBJ2-3; TRBD1 matches at 9 bases. Germline V CDR1 and CDR2: KGHSH, LQKENI. CDR3 length equals 16 residues. The V segment lost 0 bases and the J segment 8 bases; nucleotides outside the gene matches: 9. CDR3 sequence reads: CASSPPDRGTLGTQYF. CDR3 bases: TGTGCCAGCTCACCACCAGACAGGGGGACACTAGGTACGCAGTATTTT.

The chain combines TRBV10-3 with TRBJ2-2; D may be TRBD1 (6 bases). V shed 8 bases and J shed 7 bases, with 20 bases lying between them. The CDR3 loop spans 15 amino acids. CDR1 and CDR2 (germline): ENHRY, SYGVKD. CDR3 DNA: TGTGCCATCCCGGTTGGCTTGGGGGCAGGCGGGGAGCTGTTTTTT. Its protein product is CAIPVGLGAGGELFF.

The chain couples TRBV11-3 to TRBJ2-1; 11 positions match TRBD2. The V gene end was trimmed by 5 bases and the J gene end by 8 bases; junction bases not matched to a gene: 11. This CDR3 is built from 16 residues. From germline, CDR1 is SGHNT and CDR2 YENEEA. CDR3 sequence (DNA): TGTGCCAGCAGCCCAGGGGGTCTAGCGGGAGGATATGAGCAGTTCTTC. It translates to CASSPGGLAGGYEQFF. Together with reference TRBV11-3 and TRBJ2-1, the CDR3 gives the full variable domain: EAGVVQSPRYKIIEKKQPVAFWCNPISGHNTLYWYLQNLGQGPELLIRYENEEAVDDSQLPKDRFSAERLKGVDSTLKIQPAELGDSAVYLCASSPGGLAGGYEQFFGPGTRLTVL.

The chain couples TRBV6-5 to TRBJ2-7; D unclear. Germline V CDR1 and CDR2: MNHEY, SVGAGI. CDR3 size: 13 residues. Trimming removed 2 bases from V and 6 bases from J, with 11 bases in between. CDR3 sequence: CASSYGQVLEQYV. Here the CDR3 DNA reads TGTGCCAGCAGTTACGGGCAGGTACTCGAGCAGTACGTC.

The J gene is TRBJ1-1, the V gene TRBV30; weak D call: TRBD1 (5 bases). The V gene's germline CDR1 is GTSNPN and CDR2 SVGIG (reference sequence). The CDR3 consists of 11 residues. V dropped 5 bases and J dropped 5 bases, with 9 bases sitting between them. The CDR3 spells CAWSDTTEAFF. The DNA for the CDR3 is TGTGCCTGGTCGGACACTACTGAAGCTTTCTTT.